The rows below give T cell receptor beta chains drawn from one sample of a study of shared clonotypes between healthy human individuals. TCRdb's copy holds only in-frame clones and misses some; the assay was immunoSEQ multiplex PCR. The sample shows approximately 1,500,000 clones, 96% of them seen only once. The sample comprised naive CD4+ T cells sorted from blood. Every receptor here comes from a man between 25 and 39 years old in good health. The CDR3 runs from the conserved cysteine through the conserved F or W. Fields, in order: CDR3 length, D gene, J gene, V gene, clone size, CDR3 protein, CDR3 DNA. D genes are given only for firm matches. Clone size is not always given. Where it is, it says once, few, many or a class for expanded clones.

14,NA,TRBJ1-4,TRBV2,NA,CASSDGTYNEKLFF,TGTGCCAGCAGTGACGGGACTTATAATGAAAAACTGTTTTTT
11,NA,TRBJ1-2,TRBV28,NA,CASSLLGGYTF,TGTGCCAGCAGTTTACTTGGGGGCTACACCTTC
15,NA,TRBJ1-2,TRBV9,NA,CASSVPGAGVGGYTF,TGTGCCAGCAGCGTCCCGGGGGCAGGGGTCGGTGGCTACACCTTC
16,NA,TRBJ2-1,TRBV19,NA,CASSMSAPSLYNEQFF,TGTGCCAGTAGTATGAGCGCGCCCTCGTTATACAATGAGCAGTTCTTC
14,NA,TRBJ1-2,TRBV5-5,NA,CASSFTAGDYGYTF,TGTGCCAGCAGCTTTACGGCGGGAGACTATGGCTACACCTTC
14,TRBD1,TRBJ1-5,TRBV7-9,NA,CASSYGTGDQPQHF,TGTGCCAGCAGCTACGGTACAGGGGATCAGCCCCAGCATTTT
15,NA,TRBJ2-7,TRBV6-5,NA,CASSGTGTVSYEQYF,TGTGCCAGCAGTGGCACAGGCACCGTTTCCTACGAGCAGTACTTC
19,NA,TRBJ2-3,TRBV9,NA,CASSVTGHAGLPPGDTQYF,TGTGCCAGCAGCGTCACAGGCCATGCAGGGCTACCTCCGGGAGATACGCAGTATTTT
16,TRBD1,TRBJ2-7,TRBV19,NA,CASSIRLTGSVYEQYF,TGTGCCAGTAGTATCCGATTGACAGGGTCCGTCTACGAGCAGTACTTC
18,TRBD2,TRBJ2-1,TRBV11-2,NA,CASSLVGVSGRAFNEQFF,TGTGCCAGCAGCTTAGTCGGGGTTAGCGGGAGGGCCTTCAATGAGCAGTTCTTC
13,NA,TRBJ1-2,TRBV28,once,CASSFRWDYGYTF,TGTGCCAGCAGTTTTCGGTGGGACTATGGCTACACCTTC
12,NA,TRBJ1-1,TRBV11-2,NA,CASKGGSTEAFF,TGTGCCAGCAAAGGGGGGAGCACTGAAGCTTTCTTT
15,NA,TRBJ1-4,TRBV6-1,NA,CASRTGQVRGMELFF,TGTGCCAGCAGGACGGGGCAGGTGAGGGGTATGGAACTGTTTTTT
12,NA,TRBJ1-2,TRBV25-1,NA,CASSDRPSRYTF,TGTGCCAGCAGTGACAGGCCCTCTCGCTATACCTTC
14,NA,TRBJ2-5,TRBV27,NA,CASGEGVSVETQYF,TGTGCCAGCGGAGAGGGGGTCAGTGTCGAGACCCAGTACTTC
12,NA,TRBJ2-7,TRBV29-1,NA,CSVGNSHYEQYF,TGCAGCGTTGGTAACAGCCACTACGAGCAGTACTTC
14,NA,TRBJ2-2,TRBV10-3,NA,CAISGGNVAGELFF,TGTGCCATCAGTGGCGGGAACGTCGCCGGGGAGCTGTTTTTT
14,TRBD2,TRBJ2-7,TRBV6-1,NA,CASRQTSGTYEQYF,TGTGCCAGCAGACAGACTAGCGGGACTTACGAGCAGTACTTC
14,TRBD2,TRBJ2-2,TRBV9,NA,CASSVRTSNGELFF,TGTGCCAGCAGCGTAAGGACTAGCAACGGGGAGCTGTTTTTT
14,TRBD2,TRBJ2-3,TRBV27,NA,CASRGLASTDTQYF,TGTGCCAGCCGGGGACTAGCGTCAACAGATACGCAGTATTTT
16,TRBD1,TRBJ1-1,TRBV6-6,NA,CASSYRPKGAGTEAFF,TGTGCCAGCAGTTACAGGCCTAAGGGGGCGGGCACTGAAGCTTTCTTT
15,TRBD1,TRBJ1-2,TRBV28,NA,CASSSPGEGAYGYTF,TGTGCCAGCAGCTCACCCGGGGAGGGGGCCTATGGCTACACCTTC
15,NA,TRBJ2-7,TRBV18,once,CASSPPGGLRYEQYF,TGTGCCAGCTCACCACCGGGGGGCTTACGCTACGAGCAGTACTTC
15,NA,TRBJ2-7,TRBV6-1,NA,CASSEAPGTIYEQYF,TGTGCCAGCAGTGAAGCCCCGGGGACGATCTACGAGCAGTACTTC
14,TRBD1,TRBJ1-1,TRBV5-4,NA,CASTGQGAGTEAFF,TGTGCCAGCACCGGACAGGGCGCGGGGACTGAAGCTTTCTTT
13,NA,TRBJ1-4,TRBV5-1,NA,CASSLVTNEKLFF,TGCGCCAGCAGCTTGGTTACTAATGAAAAACTGTTTTTT
14,NA,TRBJ1-5,TRBV19,NA,CASTLGRSNQPQHF,TGTGCCAGTACCCTCGGGCGAAGCAATCAGCCCCAGCATTTT
15,NA,TRBJ2-1,TRBV5-1,NA,CASSLGGGSYNEQFF,TGCGCCAGCAGCTTGGGGGGCGGCAGTTACAATGAGCAGTTCTTC
14,NA,TRBJ2-5,TRBV7-9,NA,CASSFQGLGETQYF,TGTGCCAGCAGCTTTCAGGGTTTAGGAGAGACCCAGTACTTC
17,NA,TRBJ2-3,TRBV5-1,NA,CASSLGMVADITDTQYF,TGCGCCAGCAGCTTAGGGATGGTAGCGGATATCACAGATACGCAGTATTTT
14,TRBD1,TRBJ2-7,TRBV29-1,NA,CSVETGQTPYEQYF,TGCAGCGTTGAAACGGGACAGACACCCTACGAGCAGTACTTC
13,NA,TRBJ1-5,TRBV15,NA,CATSRFKNMPQHF,TGTGCCACCAGCAGATTTAAGAATATGCCCCAGCATTTT
13,NA,TRBJ1-1,TRBV11-2,NA,CASSSGRNTEAFF,TGTGCCAGCAGCTCAGGCCGAAACACTGAAGCTTTCTTT
14,TRBD2,TRBJ2-7,TRBV6-5,NA,CASRPSGTSYEQYF,TGTGCCAGCAGGCCTAGCGGGACTTCCTACGAGCAGTACTTC
16,NA,TRBJ1-4,TRBV5-1,once,CASSLAGSQGYEKLFF,TGCGCCAGCAGCTTGGCGGGCTCACAGGGTTATGAAAAACTGTTTTTT
14,NA,TRBJ2-1,TRBV7-9,NA,CASFPGGDTNEQFF,TGTGCCAGCTTCCCCGGCGGGGACACCAATGAGCAGTTCTTC
14,TRBD1,TRBJ1-2,TRBV29-1,NA,CSVDKMTGLNGYTF,TGCAGCGTTGACAAAATGACAGGGCTGAATGGCTACACCTTC
16,TRBD2,TRBJ2-1,TRBV9,once,CASSVQREGHYNEQFF,TGTGCCAGCAGCGTTCAGCGGGAGGGACATTACAATGAGCAGTTCTTC
15,NA,TRBJ2-3,TRBV5-4,NA,CASSSIRQSTDTQYF,TGTGCCAGCAGCTCTATTCGACAGAGCACAGATACGCAGTATTTT
13,NA,TRBJ1-1,TRBV6-5,NA,CASSYAGRVGAFF,TGTGCCAGCAGTTACGCGGGAAGGGTTGGAGCTTTCTTT
17,NA,TRBJ2-7,TRBV27,NA,CASSKGPSIGAYYEQYF,TGTGCCAGCAGTAAGGGCCCCTCGATCGGTGCTTACTACGAGCAGTACTTC
16,NA,TRBJ1-2,TRBV19,NA,CASSMYQMAALYGYTF,TGTGCCAGTAGTATGTATCAAATGGCCGCACTCTATGGCTACACCTTC
13,NA,TRBJ2-7,TRBV30,NA,CAWSQGLSYEQYF,TGTGCCTGGAGTCAGGGACTCTCCTACGAGCAGTACTTC
12,NA,TRBJ2-7,TRBV19,NA,CATSSGRYEQYF,TGTGCCACCTCAAGCGGCCGCTACGAGCAGTACTTC
17,TRBD1,TRBJ2-3,TRBV7-9,NA,CASSLFSTGGPPFGQYF,TGTGCCAGCAGCTTATTTTCAACAGGGGGTCCTCCTTTTGGGCAGTATTTT
15,TRBD1,TRBJ2-7,TRBV7-6,NA,CASSSRTGPSYEQYF,TGTGCCAGCAGCTCCAGGACAGGACCCTCCTACGAGCAGTACTTC
14,NA,TRBJ2-1,TRBV2,NA,CASSPQRGGNEQFF,TGTGCCAGCAGCCCCCAAAGGGGGGGTAATGAGCAGTTCTTC
14,NA,TRBJ1-2,TRBV6-1,NA,CASSPGFSTYGYTF,TGTGCCAGCAGCCCAGGGTTTTCTACGTATGGCTACACCTTC